The 6 T cell receptor beta chains below all came from one sample that was sequenced in a study of blood T cells in healthy people across ages. The second PCR ran roughly 7 to 11 cycles with a sample-barcoded 5' primer and J-beta primers. MiXCR, applied by TCRdb to the 5' RACE reads, yields one record per CDR3 protein. The sample holds about a million distinct CDR3 sequences, around 48% seen once. Sequencing was done on a sample of blood. The receptors originated from a man aged 30 to 45 in good health.

This chain uses TRBV5-6 with TRBJ2-7; D is unclear. V lost 4 bases and J lost 5, with 19 bases in between. This CDR3 spans 15 amino acids. CDR1 SGHDT and CDR2 YYEEEE come from the germline V gene. CDR3 bases: TGTGCCAGCAGCGATGAGGAAGTTTCCTACCACGAGCAGTACTTC. The encoded protein is CASSDEEVSYHEQYF.

V usage is TRBV6-2 or TRBV6-3 and J usage is TRBJ2-7; 10 bases map to TRBD1. The germline CDR1 and CDR2 sequences are MNHEY and SVGEGT. The CDR3 is 16 amino acids. Trimming at V came to 4 bases and at J to 4 bases, leaving 10 bases not matched to a gene. Here the CDR3 reads CASSSLPGQGSYEQYF. The CDR3 DNA is TGTGCCAGCAGTTCACTCCCGGGACAGGGGTCTTACGAGCAGTACTTC.

The rearrangement joins TRBV5-1 to TRBJ2-4; no clear D gene. Germline V gives CDR1 SGHRS, CDR2 YFSETQ. The length of the CDR3 is 14 residues. V was clipped by 4 bases and J by 0 bases, with 8 bases between them. Here the CDR3 DNA reads TGCGCCAGCAGCAATACCGTAGCCAAAAACATTCAGTACTTC. This encodes CASSNTVAKNIQYF.

The chain has TRBV7-9 and TRBJ1-2, with 10 bases fitting TRBD1. The CDR3 has 16 amino acids. Germline loops: CDR1 SEHNR, CDR2 FQNEAQ (reference sequence). V dropped 1 base and J dropped 1; count of bases not matched to a gene: 3. The CDR3 DNA sequence: TGTGCCAGCAGCTTAGGGGGACAGGGGATTAACTATGGCTACACCTTC. It codes for CASSLGGQGINYGYTF. The full variable domain, completed using reference TRBV7-9 and TRBJ1-2, is DTGVSQNPRHKITKRGQNVTFRCDPISEHNRLYWYRQTLGQGPEFLTYFQNEAQLEKSRLLSDRFSAERPKGSFSTLEIQRTEQGDSAMYLCASSLGGQGINYGYTFGSGTRLTVV.

The rearrangement links TRBV4-1 to TRBJ2-1; maybe TRBD2 (6 bases). The CDR3 runs 15 residues. V lost 0 bases and J 6 bases, leaving 12 bases between the germline ends. Germline V lookup: CDR1 MGHRA, CDR2 YSYEKL. CDR3 sequence: CASSQDQLASNEQFF. In DNA form, the CDR3 reads TGCGCCAGCAGCCAAGATCAACTAGCTTCCAATGAGCAGTTCTTC.

V and J are TRBV24-1 and TRBJ2-1, with TRBD1 matching 10 bases. CDR1 is KGHDR and CDR2 is SFDVKD in the germline V gene. CDR3 length equals 16 residues. V dropped 4 bases and J dropped 7; count of bases not matched to a gene: 9. Here the CDR3 reads CATSDPGQGKINEQFF. The CDR3 region has the DNA TGTGCCACCAGTGACCCGGGACAGGGGAAGATAAATGAGCAGTTCTTC.